In its sample, the clone carrying this TCR beta chain was seen many times. What it binds is not known. CDR3-region Arm-PCR and iRepertoire HTBI primers produced the TCR beta libraries. In TCRdb, the multiplex PCR reads were re-called with MiXCR into one record per CDR3 protein. The sample has roughly 410,000 distinct CDR3 sequences, over 14% seen once; the top ten hold 7.8%. As for time point: newly diagnosed GD, antithyroid drugs for less than 3 months. Following extraction of RNA from PBMCs, that RNA was used to make the TCR library. The record originates from a study of regulatory T cells in long-lasting Graves disease. Study-wide results and limits: It was peripheral blood alone, not thyroid tissue, that was studied.

The germline V gene encodes CDR1 MDHEN and CDR2 SYDVKM. The CDR3 contains 15 residues. The same data also contributed to another study, on T cells in Graves' hyperthyroidism and ophthalmopathy.

The chain employs TRBV28 and TRBJ2-1, with D unclear. Judging by the DNA end, TRBJ2-5 fits better; the J call may be wrong. This receptor was taken from a middle-aged woman with Graves disease. Source: peripheral blood mononuclear cells (PBMCs), taken at new diagnosis, from a patient treated with antithyroid drugs. The CDR3 sequence is CASSSPRRVQETQYF. Here the CDR3 DNA reads TGTGCCAGCAGTTCGCCGCGAAGGGTGCAAGAGACCCAGTACTTC.